The 15 T cell receptor beta chains in this list originate from one sample, sequenced in a study of T cell responses to AZD1222 COVID-19 vaccine. Clones were sequenced by immunoSEQ multiplex PCR, and TCRdb holds only the in-frame ones, with some missing. The sample consists of tens of thousands of clones, roughly 85% of them appearing once. The source material was peripheral blood, sampled 28 days after the second AZD1222 dose. The receptors stem from an adult who received the AZD1222 COVID-19 vaccine.

The chain couples TRBV18 to TRBJ1-4, with 11 bases that match TRBD1. J was trimmed by 4 bases and V by 3 bases; bases with no gene match: 10. This CDR3 contains 18 residues. Germline lookup yields CDR1 KGHSH and CDR2 LQKENI. CDR3 sequence: CASSPDRGLTSVNEKLFF. Written as DNA, the CDR3 is TGTGCCAGCTCACCGGACAGGGGGCTGACTTCGGTTAATGAAAAACTGTTTTTT.

The genes are TRBV6-5 and TRBJ1-1; D might be TRBD1 (6 bases). This CDR3 is built from 14 residues. With 3 bases removed from V and 4 bases from J, the gap between germline ends came to 12 bases. Per germline, CDR1 MNHEY and CDR2 SVGAGI. This CDR3 reads CASSYQGKSTEAFF. CDR3 DNA sequence: TGTGCCAGCAGTTATCAGGGGAAGAGCACTGAAGCTTTCTTT.

The chain recombines TRBV3-1 (or the pseudogene TRBV3-2) with TRBJ2-2; a weak D match, TRBD1 (6 bases). Germline assignment: CDR1 LGHDT and CDR2 YNNKEL (reference sequence). The CDR3 has 14 residues. V was trimmed by 6 bases and J by 0 bases, leaving 8 bases between them. The CDR3 DNA sequence: TGTGCCAGCAGAACAGGGTCGAACACCGGGGAGCTGTTTTTT. The encoded protein is CASRTGSNTGELFF.

The gene calls are TRBV7-9 and TRBJ2-2; 7 nucleotides align to TRBD1. The length of the CDR3 is 15 residues. V dropped 6 bases and J dropped 0; count of bases not matched to a gene: 4. CDR1 and CDR2 from the germline V gene are SEHNR and FQNEAQ (reference sequence). CDR3 region: CASRAGTANTGELFF. As DNA, the CDR3 is TGTGCCAGCAGGGCCGGGACAGCGAACACCGGGGAGCTGTTTTTT. Filled out from reference TRBV7-9 and TRBJ2-2, the complete variable domain reads DTGVSQNPRHKITKRGQNVTFRCDPISEHNRLYWYRQTLGQGPEFLTYFQNEAQLEKSRLLSDRFSAERPKGSFSTLEIQRTEQGDSAMYLCASRAGTANTGELFFGEGSRLTVL.

The gene calls are TRBV7-8 and TRBJ1-1, with D possibly TRBD1 on 5 matching bases. This CDR3 has 13 amino acids. V lost 8 bases, J lost 1 base, and 11 bases lay in between. CDR1 SGHVS and CDR2 FQNEAQ come from the germline V gene. The CDR3 protein is CASAWGRNTEAFF. The CDR3 DNA follows: TGTGCCAGCGCGTGGGGCCGGAACACTGAAGCTTTCTTT. Full variable domain (outside the CDR3, taken from reference TRBV7-8 and TRBJ1-1): GAGVSQSPRYKVAKRGQDVALRCDPISGHVSLFWYQQALGQGPEFLTYFQNEAQLDKSGLPSDRFFAERPEGSVSTLKIQRTQQEDSAVYLCASAWGRNTEAFFGQGTRLTVV.

The genes are TRBV3-1 (or the pseudogene TRBV3-2) and TRBJ2-5; 10 nucleotides agree with TRBD2. The CDR3 totals 18 residues. V gave up 0 bases and J gave up 5 bases; unmatched junction bases: 12. The germline V gene encodes CDR1 LGHDT and CDR2 YNNKEL (reference sequence). The CDR3 DNA reads TGTGCCAGCAGCCAAGATCGCCCTAGCGGGAGCGGAGGGGAGACCCAGTACTTC. Its translation is CASSQDRPSGSGGETQYF.

The rearrangement links TRBV6-5 to TRBJ1-3; TRBD1 matches 8 bases. Germline loops: CDR1 MNHEY, CDR2 SVGAGI. The trim removed 4 bases at V and 2 bases at J, leaving 1 base unmatched. The CDR3 length is 14 residues. CDR3 nucleotide sequence: TGTGCCAGCAGTTCGGACAGGGCTGGAAACACCATATATTTT. Translation gives CASSSDRAGNTIYF.

The V gene is TRBV6-5, the J gene TRBJ1-2; weak D call: TRBD1 (6 bases). Trimming pared 6 bases from V and 4 bases from J, leaving 18 bases between. The germline CDR1 and CDR2 sequences are MNHEY and SVGAGI. The CDR3 runs to 15 residues. The CDR3 is CASRATGQLSYGYTF. The CDR3 region has the DNA TGTGCCAGCAGAGCCACAGGGCAGCTGAGCTATGGCTACACCTTC.

This sequence joins TRBV5-4 and TRBJ1-4; TRBD1 matches 10 bases. Unmatched junction bases numbered 2, after V lost 3 bases and J lost 3 bases. The CDR3 is 15 residues long. Germline V gene data show CDR1 as SGHNT and CDR2 as YYREEE (reference sequence). The CDR3 region is CASSWDRGSNEKLFF. The CDR3, as DNA: TGTGCCAGCAGCTGGGACAGGGGATCTAATGAAAAACTGTTTTTT.

The chain joins TRBV25-1 to TRBJ2-7; 8 bases align to TRBD2. This CDR3 has 15 residues. Germline loops: CDR1 MGHDK, CDR2 SYGVNS. The ends lost 6 bases at V and 5 bases at J; junction bases unmatched: 12. CDR3 loop: CASSFQIGGDDEQYV. In nucleotides, the CDR3 is TGTGCCAGCAGCTTTCAGATCGGGGGGGATGACGAGCAGTACGTC.

The chain links TRBV5-1 to TRBJ2-1; 7 bases are shared with TRBD1. J gave up 8 bases and V 4 bases, and 9 bases lay outside the gene matches. Per the germline V gene, CDR1 is SGHRS and CDR2 is YFSETQ. The CDR3 runs 14 residues. The CDR3 DNA reads as TGCGCCAGCAGCATATATACAGGGGCCGATGAGCAGTTCTTC. This encodes CASSIYTGADEQFF.

A single count supports this clone. This chain connects TRBV28 to TRBJ1-4; possibly TRBD1 for D (5 bases). This CDR3 comprises 14 residues. Trimming removed 3 bases from V and 6 bases from J, with 11 bases in between. Germline CDR1 and CDR2: MDHEN and SYDVKM. This chain's CDR3 is CASSFQGEDEKLFF. CDR3 bases: TGTGCCAGCAGTTTCCAGGGCGAGGATGAAAAACTGTTTTTT.

This chain joins TRBV4-3 and TRBJ2-5; 8 bases are shared with TRBD2. Per germline, CDR1 LGHNA and CDR2 YSLEER. Trimming removed 3 bases from V and 1 base from J; junction bases left unmatched: 7. This CDR3 contains 16 residues. The CDR3 is CASSQSSGALQETQYF. For the CDR3, the DNA is TGCGCCAGCAGCCAGAGTAGCGGGGCCCTCCAAGAGACCCAGTACTTC.

This clone has only one observation. V usage is TRBV6-5 and J usage is TRBJ2-7, with a possible D match to TRBD2 (6 bases). Germline loops: CDR1 MNHEY, CDR2 SVGAGI. The length of the CDR3 is 15 residues. The V and J ends lost 8 bases and 1 base respectively, with 18 bases between them. In DNA form, the CDR3 reads TGTGCCAGCGCTCTCCGGGACTTGTCGTCCTACGAGCAGTACTTC. Residues: CASALRDLSSYEQYF.

The rearrangement joins TRBV11-2 to TRBJ1-1, with D tentatively TRBD1 (6 bases). CDR3 length equals 14 residues. Trimming removed 4 bases at V and 2 bases at J, with 11 bases between. Germline V gene sequence: CDR1 SGHAT, CDR2 FQNNGV. CDR3 coding DNA: TGTGCCAGCAGCTGGGGGACAACTAACACTGAAGCTTTCTTT. Protein product: CASSWGTTNTEAFF. Combining the CDR3 with reference TRBV11-2 and TRBJ1-1 gives the whole variable domain EAGVAQSPRYKIIEKRQSVAFWCNPISGHATLYWYQQILGQGPKLLIQFQNNGVVDDSQLPKDRFSAERLKGVDSTLKIQPAKLEDSAVYLCASSWGTTNTEAFFGQGTRLTVV.